The sample holds one count of the clone carrying this T cell receptor (beta chain). The CDR3 has 15 residues. Germline values: CDR1 KGHDR, CDR2 SFDVKD. The J segment lost 3 bases and the V segment lost 6 bases, leaving 4 bases of the junction unmatched. Libraries were prepared by immunoSEQ multiplex PCR; TCRdb keeps only in-frame clonotypes and omits some of them. The table records tens of thousands of clones, about 88% of them present only once. The sample originates from a study of blood T cell repertoires in COVID-19. Study in general: The study drew acute and convalescent COVID-19 samples from the United States, Italy and Spain.

The sequenced sample was peripheral blood. The rearrangement uses TRBV24-1 and TRBJ2-2; 9 bases align to TRBD2. The receptor was isolated from a woman of 80 years or more with active COVID-19. Here the CDR3 reads CATSPLAGDTGELFF. For the CDR3, the DNA is TGTGCCACCAGTCCATTAGCGGGGGACACCGGGGAGCTGTTTTTT.